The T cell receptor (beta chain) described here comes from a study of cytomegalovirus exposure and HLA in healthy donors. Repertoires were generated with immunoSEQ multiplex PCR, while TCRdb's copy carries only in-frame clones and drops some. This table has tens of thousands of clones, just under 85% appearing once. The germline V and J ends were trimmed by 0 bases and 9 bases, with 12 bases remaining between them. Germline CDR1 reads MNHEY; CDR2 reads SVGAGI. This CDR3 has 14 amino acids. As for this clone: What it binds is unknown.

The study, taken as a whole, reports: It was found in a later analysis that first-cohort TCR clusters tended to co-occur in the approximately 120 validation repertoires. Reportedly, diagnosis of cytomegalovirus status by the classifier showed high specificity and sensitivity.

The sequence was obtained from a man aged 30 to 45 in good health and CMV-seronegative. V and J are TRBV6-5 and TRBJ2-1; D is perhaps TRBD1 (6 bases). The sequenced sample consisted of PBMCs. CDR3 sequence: CASSYSIVGGEQFF. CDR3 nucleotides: TGTGCCAGCAGTTACTCAATTGTAGGGGGTGAGCAGTTCTTC.